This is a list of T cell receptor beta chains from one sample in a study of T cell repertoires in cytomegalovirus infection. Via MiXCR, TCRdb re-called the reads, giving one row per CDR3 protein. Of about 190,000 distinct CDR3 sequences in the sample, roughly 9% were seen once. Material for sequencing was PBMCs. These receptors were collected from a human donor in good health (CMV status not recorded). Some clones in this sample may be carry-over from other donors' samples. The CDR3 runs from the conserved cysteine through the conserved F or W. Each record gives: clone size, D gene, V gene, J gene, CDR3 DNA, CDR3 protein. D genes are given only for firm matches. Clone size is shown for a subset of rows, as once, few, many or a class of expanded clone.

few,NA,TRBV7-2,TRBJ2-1,TGTGCCAGCACCCCACCCCAGGGCTCCCCTTGGGAGCAGTTCTTC,CASTPPQGSPWEQFF
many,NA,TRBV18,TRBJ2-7,TGTGCCAGCTCACCTCTACCAAAAGGGGCCCCGACTTGGGAGCAGTACTTC,CASSPLPKGAPTWEQYF
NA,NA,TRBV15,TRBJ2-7,TGTGCCACCAGCAGAGATTGGTCCTCCGAGCAGTACTTC,CATSRDWSSEQYF
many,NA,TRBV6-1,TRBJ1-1,TGTGCCAGCAGTGAACGGTTCGAAGCTTTCTTT,CASSERFEAFF
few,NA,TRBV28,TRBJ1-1,TGTGCCAGCAGTTTAGGCATCATGAACACTGAAGCTTTCTTT,CASSLGIMNTEAFF
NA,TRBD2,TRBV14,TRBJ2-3,TGTGCCAGCAGCCAAACTAGCGCCGCGGAAGATACGCAGTATTTT,CASSQTSAAEDTQYF
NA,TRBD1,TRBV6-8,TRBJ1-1,TGTGCCAGCAGGACGGACAGGGGGCTCAGTGACACTGAAGCTTTCTTT,CASRTDRGLSDTEAFF
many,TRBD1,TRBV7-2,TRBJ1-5,TGTGCCAGCAGCGCGGGACAGGGAAGGGGCAATCAGCCCCAGCATTTT,CASSAGQGRGNQPQHF
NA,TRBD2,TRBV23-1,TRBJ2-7,TGCGCCAGCAGTCAATCGTGCCTAGCGGGGCCCCGCGAGCAGTACTTC,CASSQSCLAGPREQYF
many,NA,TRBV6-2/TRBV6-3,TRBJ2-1,TGTGCCAGCAGTTACTCGATCTCGGTCGGGGTACAGTTCTTC,CASSYSISVGVQFF
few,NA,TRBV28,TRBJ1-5,TGTGCCAGCAGTCAAGGTCGGCAGGGGCATCAGCCCCAGCATTTT,CASSQGRQGHQPQHF
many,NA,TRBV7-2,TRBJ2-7,TGTGCCAGCAGCACCCCGCTGGCGAAGGAGCAGTACTTC,CASSTPLAKEQYF
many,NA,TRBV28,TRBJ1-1,TGTGCCAGCAGTTTAGGGAGTCCCAGATCGAACACTGAAGCTTTCTTT,CASSLGSPRSNTEAFF
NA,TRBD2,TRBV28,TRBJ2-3,TGTGCCAGCAACGGGGGGTTAAGTCCGCAGTATTTT,CASNGGLSPQYF
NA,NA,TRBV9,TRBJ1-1,TGTGCCAGCACCTTATTGACGGTGAACACTGAAGCTTTCTTT,CASTLLTVNTEAFF
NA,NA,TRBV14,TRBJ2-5,TGTGCCAGCAGCCAAGAAAGGAGTAGGCAAGAGACCCAGTACTTC,CASSQERSRQETQYF
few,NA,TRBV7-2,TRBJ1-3,TGTGCCAGCAGCCCAAACAGACAGTCCTCTGGAAACACCATATATTTT,CASSPNRQSSGNTIYF
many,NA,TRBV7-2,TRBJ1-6,TGTGCCAGCAGCTTAGTTGGGTCACCCCTCCACTTT,CASSLVGSPLHF
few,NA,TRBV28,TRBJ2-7,TGTGCCAGCAGTCCCGACTACGAGCAGTACTTC,CASSPDYEQYF
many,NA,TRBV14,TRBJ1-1,TGTGCCAGCAGCCCCCAGAGGGCCCTGGGGACTGAAGCTTTCTTT,CASSPQRALGTEAFF
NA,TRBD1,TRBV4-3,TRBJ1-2,TGCGCCAGCAGCCAAGGGGGACAGATGGGCTACACCTTC,CASSQGGQMGYTF
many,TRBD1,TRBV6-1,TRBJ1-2,TGTGCCAGCAGCGGGACAGTTCCTAACTATGGCTACACCTTC,CASSGTVPNYGYTF
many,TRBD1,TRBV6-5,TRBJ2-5,TGTGCCAGCAGTTCCCAGACAGGGTTTATCGGGAAGACCCAGTACTTC,CASSSQTGFIGKTQYF
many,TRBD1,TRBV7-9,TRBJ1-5,TGTGCCAGCAGCTTAGTTAGAGGACAGGACGTTAGCAATCAGCCCCAGCATTTT,CASSLVRGQDVSNQPQHF
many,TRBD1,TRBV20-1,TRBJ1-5,TGCAGTGCACGGACAGGTATGGGCAATCAGCCCCAGCATTTT,CSARTGMGNQPQHF
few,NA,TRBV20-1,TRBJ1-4,TGCAGTGCTAGATATAAGAGAACAGGGATGGGTGAAAAACTGTTTTTT,CSARYKRTGMGEKLFF
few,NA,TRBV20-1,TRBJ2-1,TGCAGTGCTAGAGACGACCGACGGGGGACCTCCTACAATGAGCAGTTCTTC,CSARDDRRGTSYNEQFF
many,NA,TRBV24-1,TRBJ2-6,TGTGCCACCAGTGATAATAGCCCTGGGGCCAACGTCCTGACTTTC,CATSDNSPGANVLTF
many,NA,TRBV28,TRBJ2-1,TGTGCCACCAAGATAGGCGCCTACAATGAGCAGTTCTTC,CATKIGAYNEQFF
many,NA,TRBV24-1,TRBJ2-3,TGTGCCACCAGTGATTCGAGGGGCCGAACAGATACGCAGTATTTT,CATSDSRGRTDTQYF
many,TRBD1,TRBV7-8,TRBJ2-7,TGTGCCAGCAGCCCAGACAGGGGGCCGACCACCCGGCAGTACTTC,CASSPDRGPTTRQYF
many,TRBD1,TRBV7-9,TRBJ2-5,TGTGCCAGCAGCCCCAGGGGGGAGACCCAGTACTTC,CASSPRGETQYF
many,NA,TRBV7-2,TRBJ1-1,TGTGCCAGCAGCTTTTCCGGGAACACTGAAGCTTTCTTT,CASSFSGNTEAFF
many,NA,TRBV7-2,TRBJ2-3,TGTGCCAGCAGCTTAGACGCGGGGACCACAGATACGCAGTATTTT,CASSLDAGTTDTQYF
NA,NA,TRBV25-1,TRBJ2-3,TGTGCCGTAGGACAGCCTATAGCGTATTTT,CAVGQPIAYF
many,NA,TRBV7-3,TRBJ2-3,TGTGCCAGCAGCCCCTCGGTTCGGGGAGGAACGCAGTATTTT,CASSPSVRGGTQYF
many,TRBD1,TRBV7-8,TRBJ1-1,TGTGCCAGCAGCTTAGTGACGGGACAGGGGGCTTGGAACACTGAAGCTTTCTTT,CASSLVTGQGAWNTEAFF
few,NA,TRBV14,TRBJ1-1,TGTGCCAGCAGCCGGGATCACATGAACACTGAAGCTTTCTTT,CASSRDHMNTEAFF
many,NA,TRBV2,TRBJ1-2,TGTGCCAGCAGTGACTGGAGCGCTGGCTACACCTTC,CASSDWSAGYTF
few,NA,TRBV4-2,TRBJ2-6,TGTGCCAGCAGCCAAGGGGGGGCTGCTGGGGCCAACGTCCTGACTTTC,CASSQGGAAGANVLTF
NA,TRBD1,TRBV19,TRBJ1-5,TGTGCCAGTAGTCCAAGACAGGGGGCCCCTCTCGGCAATCAGCCCCAGCATTTT,CASSPRQGAPLGNQPQHF
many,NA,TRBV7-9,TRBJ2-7,TGTGCCAGCAGCCCCGAGGTCCTCTCCTACGAGCAGTACTTC,CASSPEVLSYEQYF
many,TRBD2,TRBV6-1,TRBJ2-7,TGTGCCAGCAGTGAATATAGCGGGAGCTCCTACGAGCAGTACTTC,CASSEYSGSSYEQYF
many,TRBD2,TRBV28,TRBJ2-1,TGTGCCAGCAGCCTTCTATGGGCGGGAGGGAACAATGAGCAGTTCTTC,CASSLLWAGGNNEQFF
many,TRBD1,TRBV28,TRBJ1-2,TGTGCCAGCAGTTTAGGGACAGTCAACTATGGCTACACCTTC,CASSLGTVNYGYTF
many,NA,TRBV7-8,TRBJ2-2,TGTGCCAGCAGGAAACAGGGTACCACCGGGGAGCTGTTTTTT,CASRKQGTTGELFF
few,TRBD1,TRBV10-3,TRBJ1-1,TGTGCCTCGCGACAGGGTTGGAACACTGAAGCTTTCTTT,CASRQGWNTEAFF
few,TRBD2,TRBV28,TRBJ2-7,TGTGCCAGCAGTTTAGGACTAGTAAACTACGAGCAGTACTTC,CASSLGLVNYEQYF
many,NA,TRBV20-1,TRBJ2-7,TGCAGTGCTAGTGGTAGACTCTTCCTCTACGAGCAGTACTTC,CSASGRLFLYEQYF
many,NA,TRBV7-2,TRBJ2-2,TGTGCCAGCAGCCAGGGGCAGAACACCGGGGAGCTGTTTTTT,CASSQGQNTGELFF
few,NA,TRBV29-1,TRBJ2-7,TGCAGTGCTAACAGGACCCCCTACGAGCAGTACTTC,CSANRTPYEQYF
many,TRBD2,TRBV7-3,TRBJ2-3,TGTGCCAGCAGCTTGACTAGCGGGGTTTGGGATACGCAGTATTTT,CASSLTSGVWDTQYF